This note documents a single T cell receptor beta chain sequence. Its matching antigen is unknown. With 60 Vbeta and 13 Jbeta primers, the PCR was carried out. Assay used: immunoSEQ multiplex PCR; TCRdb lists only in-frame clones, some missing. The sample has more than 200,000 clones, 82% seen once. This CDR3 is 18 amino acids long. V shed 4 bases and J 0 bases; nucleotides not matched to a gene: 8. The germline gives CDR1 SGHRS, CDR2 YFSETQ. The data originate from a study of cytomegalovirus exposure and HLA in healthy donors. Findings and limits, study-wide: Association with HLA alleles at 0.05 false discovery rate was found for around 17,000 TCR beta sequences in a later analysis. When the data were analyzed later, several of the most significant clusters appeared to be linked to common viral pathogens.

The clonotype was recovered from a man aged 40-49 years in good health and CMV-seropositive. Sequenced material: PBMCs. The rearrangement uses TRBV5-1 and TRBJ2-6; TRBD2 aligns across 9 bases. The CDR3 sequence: CASSPRTSANSGANVLTF. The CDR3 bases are TGCGCCAGCAGCCCTCGGACTAGCGCCAACTCTGGGGCCAACGTCCTGACTTTC.